These 30 T cell receptor beta chains were all obtained from the same sample, sequenced in a study of cytomegalovirus exposure and HLA in healthy donors. PCR amplification relied on 60 Vbeta primers (plus 13 Jbeta primers). Clones were sequenced by immunoSEQ multiplex PCR, and TCRdb holds only the in-frame ones, with some missing. The top ten hold 3.5% to 4% of the sample, which has some 240,000 clones, 78% seen once. Sequencing input: PBMCs. The receptors were sampled from a male donor in good health and CMV-seronegative.

The gene calls are TRBV6-1 and TRBJ2-5; the D gene is possibly TRBD1 (6 bases). This CDR3 is 17 amino acids long. V shed 2 bases and J shed 4 bases, with 20 bases lying between them. The germline V gene encodes CDR1 MNHNS and CDR2 SASEGT. The CDR3 loop is CASSEYTGSGIRETQYF. The CDR3 region has the DNA TGTGCCAGCAGTGAATATACAGGGTCAGGTATTCGAGAGACCCAGTACTTC.

J is TRBJ2-2 and V is TRBV6-6; 14 bases are a match to TRBD2. With V trimmed by 4 bases and J by 7 bases, 5 bases remained unmatched. Germline CDR1 MNHNY, CDR2 SVGAGI (reference sequence). This CDR3 contains 16 residues. The CDR3: CASSSRLAGGGGELFF. CDR3 nucleotides: TGTGCCAGCAGTTCCCGACTAGCGGGAGGGGGCGGGGAGCTGTTTTTT.

V gene TRBV21-1 combines with J gene TRBJ2-7; the DNA was not compared with TRBD2, the D call given in the table. TRBV21-1 is tagged as a pseudogene. The CDR3 runs to 16 residues. The CDR3 sequence is CASSKERGPAQCEQYF. The CDR3 DNA reads TGTGCCAGCAGCAAAGAGCGGGGTCCCGCGCAGTGCGAGCAGTACTTC.

The chain joins TRBV6-4 to TRBJ1-2; no reliable D call. The CDR3 runs to 13 residues. V was clipped by 3 bases and J by 7 bases, with 12 bases between them. Germline V gene data show CDR1 as MRHNA and CDR2 as SNTAGT. The CDR3 DNA is TGTGCCAGCAGTGAAACCGGGTTAGGTGGCTACACCTTC. This encodes CASSETGLGGYTF.

CDR3 sequence reads: CASSQRIQETQYF. CDR3 bases: TGTGCCAGTAGTCAGCGAATCCAAGAGACCCAGTACTTC. The chain is built from TRBV19 and TRBJ2-5; no reliable D call. With 5 bases removed from V and 1 base from J, the gap between germline ends came to 8 bases. From germline, CDR1 is LNHDA and CDR2 SQIVND (reference sequence). The CDR3 consists of 13 residues. The full variable domain, completed using reference TRBV19 and TRBJ2-5, is DGGITQSPKYLFRKEGQNVTLSCEQNLNHDAMYWYRQDPGQGLRLIYYSQIVNDFQKGDIAEGYSVSREKKESFPLTVTSAQKNPTAFYLCASSQRIQETQYFGPGTRLLVL.

The table lists this clone with a few counts. This chain uses TRBV30 with TRBJ1-5; 7 positions match TRBD1. The CDR3 has 13 residues. The trim removed 8 bases at V and 3 bases at J, leaving 7 bases unmatched. Germline CDR1 reads GTSNPN; CDR2 reads SVGIG (reference sequence). This CDR3 is CAVGTASNQPQHF. Here the CDR3 DNA reads TGTGCCGTCGGGACAGCCTCCAATCAGCCCCAGCATTTT.

This clone occurred once. The chain uses TRBV28 and TRBJ2-4; D uncertain. CDR3 length: 14 residues. The V gene's germline CDR1 is MDHEN and CDR2 SYDVKM. V gave up 3 bases and J gave up 6 bases, with 12 bases separating them. In DNA, the CDR3 is TGTGCCAGCAGTTTGAGGCGACTTTTAAACATTCAGTACTTC. It translates to CASSLRRLLNIQYF. Together with reference TRBV28 and TRBJ2-4, the CDR3 gives the full variable domain: DVKVTQSSRYLVKRTGEKVFLECVQDMDHENMFWYRQDPGLGLRLIYFSYDVKMKEKGDIPEGYSVSREKKERFSLILESASTNQTSMYLCASSLRRLLNIQYFGAGTRLSVL.

CDR3 DNA: TGTGCCAGCAGCGCGAGAGGCTCCGGGGAGCTGTTTTTT. It encodes CASSARGSGELFF. The chain is built from TRBV7-9 and TRBJ1-3; D is unresolved. The J call may be incorrect, as the DNA end agrees better with TRBJ2-2. CDR1 and CDR2 (germline): SEHNR, FQNEAQ (reference sequence). CDR3 length: 13 amino acids.

This chain links TRBV11-3 with TRBJ2-3, with a possible D match to TRBD2 (6 bases). The CDR3 loop spans 13 amino acids. Per the germline V gene, CDR1 is SGHNT and CDR2 is YENEEA. Trimming removed 8 bases at V and 3 bases at J, with 12 bases between. CDR3 nucleotides: TGTGCCAGCTCCCGCGGGACGACAGATACGCAGTATTTT. Its protein is CASSRGTTDTQYF. The entire variable domain, with the rest obtained from reference TRBV11-3 and TRBJ2-3, is as follows: EAGVVQSPRYKIIEKKQPVAFWCNPISGHNTLYWYLQNLGQGPELLIRYENEEAVDDSQLPKDRFSAERLKGVDSTLKIQPAELGDSAVYLCASSRGTTDTQYFGPGTRLTVL.

This clone appeared a few times. The J gene is TRBJ1-4, the V gene TRBV7-9, with 7 bases fitting TRBD1. The CDR3 is made up of 14 amino acids. The V segment lost 5 bases and the J segment 8 bases; nucleotides outside the gene matches: 8. From germline, CDR1 is SEHNR and CDR2 FQNEAQ (reference sequence). CDR3 DNA sequence: TGTGCCAGCAGCCCTAGACAGGGCTACGAAAAACTGTTTTTT. Its protein product is CASSPRQGYEKLFF.

The rearrangement joins TRBV10-1 to TRBJ2-2; 7 bases match TRBD1. CDR1 is WNHNN and CDR2 is SYGVQD in the germline V gene (reference sequence). V lost 4 bases, J lost 2 bases, and 16 bases stayed unmatched. The CDR3 runs to 19 residues. The CDR3 is CASSGVDRAGGPNTGELFF. CDR3 nucleotide sequence: TGCGCCAGCAGTGGGGTTGACAGGGCTGGCGGCCCAAACACCGGGGAGCTGTTTTTT.

For this clone: Relative to the germline gene, one junction end is altered; a read error may explain this. The sample carries other DNA sequences with the same CDR3. J is TRBJ1-5 and V is TRBV5-1, with D unclear. This CDR3 region has 15 residues. The V gene's germline CDR1 is SGHRS and CDR2 YFSETQ. The CDR3 coding sequence is TGCGCCAGCAGCTTGGGGCTCAGTAGCAACCAGCCCCAGCATTTT. This sequence encodes CASSLGLSSNQPQHF.

The sample holds a few counts of this clone. The chain couples TRBV6-5 to TRBJ1-5; 7 nucleotides match TRBD1. V lost 4 bases and J lost 7; bases outside the gene matches: 7. The length of the CDR3 is 14 residues. Germline V gives CDR1 MNHEY, CDR2 SVGAGI. The CDR3 here is CASSSSGGNQPQHF. The CDR3 bases are TGTGCCAGCAGTTCATCAGGGGGTAACCAGCCCCAGCATTTT.

For the CDR3, the DNA is TGTGCCAGCAGCTTAGGACTTAATTACGAGCAGTACTTC. Amino acid sequence: CASSLGLNYEQYF. J is TRBJ2-7 and V is TRBV7-3; weak D call: TRBD2 (5 bases). This CDR3 spans 13 amino acids. Germline CDR1 SGHTA, CDR2 FQGTGA. The germline V and J ends were trimmed by 2 bases and 4 bases, with 9 bases remaining between them.

The table lists this clone with a count of one. The chain uses TRBV5-1 and TRBJ2-3; D not certain. The CDR3 runs 13 residues. The V gene lost 4 bases and the J gene lost 6 bases, with 12 bases spanning the gap. Germline lookup yields CDR1 SGHRS and CDR2 YFSETQ. The CDR3 sequence: CASSPDQRDTQYF. The CDR3 bases are TGCGCCAGCAGCCCGGATCAGCGCGATACGCAGTATTTT.

This chain links TRBV13 with TRBJ2-1; 13 bases are a match to TRBD2. Per germline, CDR1 PRHDT and CDR2 FYEKMQ (reference sequence). The CDR3 has 19 residues. Losses at the gene ends were 4 bases for V and 8 bases for J; bases not matched to a gene: 17. The CDR3 protein is CASSSPGLAGLYRGDEQFF. For the CDR3, the DNA is TGTGCCAGCAGCTCTCCGGGACTAGCGGGACTATACAGGGGGGATGAGCAGTTCTTC.

This clone was seen a single time. This chain connects TRBV19 to TRBJ1-1; tentative D call: TRBD1 (5 bases). V was trimmed by 7 bases and J by 4 bases, leaving 19 bases between them. Germline lookup yields CDR1 LNHDA and CDR2 SQIVND (reference sequence). The CDR3 consists of 15 residues. The CDR3 loop reads CASTPQGIIGTEAFF. DNA for the CDR3: TGTGCCAGTACCCCTCAGGGTATCATTGGCACTGAAGCTTTCTTT.

The CDR3 loop is CASSSGTDRNEKLFF. Here the CDR3 DNA reads TGTGCCAGTAGTTCGGGGACTGATCGTAATGAAAAACTGTTTTTT. This rearrangement joins TRBV19 to TRBJ1-4; D is possibly TRBD1 (5 bases). The CDR3 extends over 15 amino acids. Trimming removed 5 bases at V and 4 bases at J, with 14 bases between. The germline V gene encodes CDR1 LNHDA and CDR2 SQIVND (reference sequence).

This rearrangement joins TRBV27 to TRBJ1-1; 7 nucleotides line up with TRBD1. V shed 0 bases, J shed 1 base, and the junction held 2 bases outside the gene matches. From germline, CDR1 is MNHEY and CDR2 SMNVEV (reference sequence). The CDR3 covers 15 residues. CDR3 nucleotide sequence: TGTGCCAGCAGTTTATCGGCAGGGGGGAACACTGAAGCTTTCTTT. This gives the protein CASSLSAGGNTEAFF.

The count of this clone is one. The rearrangement joins TRBV11-2 to TRBJ1-3; 8 bases are a match to TRBD1. Germline CDR1 SGHAT, CDR2 FQNNGV. V dropped 8 bases and J dropped 4; count of bases not matched to a gene: 7. The length of the CDR3 is 14 residues. The CDR3 DNA is TGTGCCAGCCAAACGGACAGGGTGGGAAACACCATATATTTT. This gives the protein CASQTDRVGNTIYF. Based on the CDR3 plus reference TRBV11-2 and TRBJ1-3, the full variable domain is EAGVAQSPRYKIIEKRQSVAFWCNPISGHATLYWYQQILGQGPKLLIQFQNNGVVDDSQLPKDRFSAERLKGVDSTLKIQPAKLEDSAVYLCASQTDRVGNTIYFGEGSWLTVV.

The CDR3 here is CASSLWRGLPSYNEQFF. The DNA for the CDR3 is TGCGCCAGCAGCTTGTGGCGCGGACTACCCTCCTACAATGAGCAGTTCTTC. The chain employs TRBV5-1 and TRBJ2-1, with D tentatively TRBD2 (6 bases). Germline CDR1 reads SGHRS; CDR2 reads YFSETQ. The CDR3 totals 17 residues. Between the trimmed V and J ends, which lost 1 base and 0 bases, there was a span of 14 bases.

The chain couples TRBV7-3 to TRBJ2-5; 9 bases fit TRBD2. CDR1 and CDR2 (germline): SGHTA, FQGTGA. The CDR3 spans 16 residues. V shed 5 bases and J 4 bases; nucleotides not matched to a gene: 11. The CDR3 region is CASSPRASGEGETQYF. In DNA, the CDR3 is TGTGCCAGCAGCCCACGGGCTAGCGGGGAAGGAGAGACCCAGTACTTC.

The chain carries TRBV5-1 and TRBJ2-7; 9 bases map to TRBD2. V shed 0 bases, J shed 1 base, and the junction held 2 bases outside the gene matches. Germline V gene lookup returns CDR1 SGHRS and CDR2 YFSETQ. CDR3 length: 15 amino acids. The CDR3 bases are TGCGCCAGCAGCTTGGGACTAGCGGTTTCCTACGAGCAGTACTTC. This codes for CASSLGLAVSYEQYF.

V usage is TRBV9 and J usage is TRBJ2-2; perhaps TRBD2 as D (6 bases). The CDR3 length is 14 residues. V was pared by 4 bases and J by 9 bases, with 16 bases between. CDR1 and CDR2 from the germline V gene are SGDLS and YYNGEE. The CDR3 region is CASSLGTPPRELFF. DNA of the CDR3: TGTGCCAGCAGCCTCGGGACTCCCCCAAGGGAGCTGTTTTTT.

This rearrangement joins TRBV7-3 to TRBJ1-1, with 7 bases identical to TRBD1. Trimming took 5 bases from V and 4 from J; bases not matched to a gene: 4. The CDR3 spans 13 residues. Germline V CDR1 and CDR2: SGHTA, FQGTGA. The chain's CDR3 is CASSPPGGTEAFF. In DNA, the CDR3 is TGTGCCAGCAGCCCTCCAGGGGGCACTGAAGCTTTCTTT.

This chain uses TRBV30 with TRBJ1-5, with 10 bases that match TRBD1. The germline CDR1 and CDR2 sequences are GTSNPN and SVGIG (reference sequence). J gave up 4 bases and V 2 bases, and 2 bases lay outside the gene matches. The CDR3 covers 14 residues. The CDR3 here is CAWSQGQGNQPQHF. As DNA, the CDR3 is TGTGCCTGGAGTCAGGGACAGGGGAATCAGCCCCAGCATTTT. Combining the CDR3 with reference TRBV30 and TRBJ1-5 gives the whole variable domain SQTIHQWPATLVQPVGSPLSLECTVEGTSNPNLYWYRQAAGRGLQLLFYSVGIGQISSEVPQNLSASRPQDRQFILSSKKLLLSDSGFYLCAWSQGQGNQPQHFGDGTRLSIL.

V usage is TRBV4-1 and J usage is TRBJ2-7; unclear D gene. Germline V gene sequence: CDR1 MGHRA, CDR2 YSYEKL. The CDR3 runs 14 residues. Trimming removed 4 bases at V and 2 bases at J, with 12 bases between. The CDR3 loop is CASSPRGSPYEQYF. DNA for the CDR3: TGCGCCAGCAGCCCCAGAGGCTCCCCCTACGAGCAGTACTTC.

The genes are TRBV19 and TRBJ2-7; maybe TRBD2 (7 bases). With 11 bases removed from V and 1 base from J, the gap between germline ends came to 24 bases. The CDR3 runs to 16 residues. Germline values: CDR1 LNHDA, CDR2 SQIVND (reference sequence). The CDR3 loop is CASLGGGISVSYEQYF. CDR3 sequence (DNA): TGTGCCTCCCTGGGGGGGGGCATAAGTGTTTCCTACGAGCAGTACTTC.

The chain has TRBV9 and TRBJ2-1, with D possibly matching TRBD2 (7 bases). The V gene lost 0 bases and the J gene lost 8 bases, with 15 bases spanning the gap. The CDR3 covers 15 residues. CDR1 and CDR2 from the germline V gene are SGDLS and YYNGEE. The CDR3: CASSVVGGGMDEQFF. The CDR3 DNA reads TGTGCCAGCAGCGTAGTAGGGGGGGGCATGGATGAGCAGTTCTTC.

The chain is built from TRBV7-2 and TRBJ2-1, with TRBD2 identical over 9 bases. Germline V gives CDR1 SGHTA, CDR2 FQGNSA. The junction had 3 bases not matched to a gene; V was cut back by 4 bases and J by 2 bases. This CDR3 comprises 15 residues. The DNA of the CDR3 is TGTGCCAGCAGCTCCTTAGCGGGAGCCTACAATGAGCAGTTCTTC. It codes for CASSSLAGAYNEQFF. The full variable domain, its missing parts supplied by reference TRBV7-2 and TRBJ2-1, is GAGVSQSPSNKVTEKGKDVELRCDPISGHTALYWYRQSLGQGLEFLIYFQGNSAPDKSGLPSDRFSAERTGGSVSTLTIQRTQQEDSAVYLCASSSLAGAYNEQFFGPGTRLTVL.